A few counts support the clone carrying this T cell receptor beta chain. Antigen specificity is unknown. Unique molecular identifiers tagged the TCRbeta library. TCRdb redid the calling of the PCR reads with MiXCR, one entry per CDR3 protein. The data hold about 580,000 distinct CDR3 sequences, with roughly 23% observed a single time. This sample stems from a study of T-cell reconstitution after alpha-beta-depleted transplantation in children. Notes on the study in general: Several patients had high TCRbeta diversity at day 60; it came from surviving recipient T cells and thymic progenitors. By one year post-transplant, T-cell counts and diversity largely arose from T cells that were newly produced. Where alpha-beta T cells came from about two months after transplant was reportedly several hundred expanded graft clones.

This CDR3 spans 16 amino acids. V lost 0 bases, J lost 3 bases, and 16 bases lay in between. CDR1 and CDR2 (germline): DFQATT, SNEGSKA (reference sequence). The sequences come from PBMCs, mostly from graft donor cells, collected 360 days after TCRalphabeta/CD19-depleted stem cell transplant. The clonotype was recovered from a boy in the first two years of life who had a stem cell transplant for acute myeloid leukemia, so the T cells may come from the graft donor. The chain recombines TRBV20-1 with TRBJ2-3; D ambiguous. CDR3 sequence (DNA): TGCAGTGCTAGAGATCGCTGGAAGCAGAAGACAGATACGCAGTATTTT. This sequence encodes CSARDRWKQKTDTQYF.